What follows are 19 T cell receptor beta chains derived from one specimen sequenced in a study of CD8+CD57+ T cells in acquired aplastic anemia. The use of genomic DNA as template underpinned the TCR beta VDJ and CDR3 profiling. In TCRdb, the reads were re-called with MiXCR into one record per CDR3 protein. Altogether some 210,000 distinct CDR3 sequences are present, 61% being singletons, with the ten largest covering about 31%. What was sequenced was sorted CD4+, CD8+, or CD8+CD57+ T cells (not recorded which) from PBMCs. These receptors all come from a human donor in good health.

There are many counts of this clonotype. V is TRBV20-1 and J is TRBJ2-2, with 7 nucleotides matching TRBD1. Germline CDR1 reads DFQATT; CDR2 reads SNEGSKA (reference sequence). J lost 4 bases, V lost 7 bases, and 6 bases had no gene match. The length of the CDR3 is 13 residues. The DNA of the CDR3 is TGCAGTGTCCGGGACAGCTTCACCGGGGAGCTGTTTTTT. This gives the protein CSVRDSFTGELFF.

In its sample, this clonotype was seen many times. This chain joins TRBV4-1 and TRBJ1-1; D is ambiguous. There are 14 residues in the CDR3. From germline, CDR1 is MGHRA and CDR2 YSYEKL. Trimming cost V 7 bases and J 5 bases, with 17 bases left between them. The chain's CDR3 is CASIRFGPGTEAFF. The DNA of the CDR3 is TGCGCCAGCATTCGATTTGGACCCGGTACTGAAGCTTTCTTT.

This chain connects TRBV6-5 to TRBJ2-5, with TRBD1 as a possible D gene (6 bases). The CDR3 is 14 residues long. Germline values: CDR1 MNHEY, CDR2 SVGAGI. Trimming cost V 5 bases and J 4 bases, with 14 bases left between them. The CDR3 loop is CASSEGIRGETQYF. The CDR3 coding sequence is TGTGCCAGCAGTGAGGGTATCAGGGGAGAGACCCAGTACTTC.

V gene TRBV12-3 or TRBV12-4 combines with J gene TRBJ2-5, with 8 bases aligning to TRBD1. V lost 6 bases to trimming and J lost 7 bases; unmatched junction nucleotides: 13. The CDR3 extends over 15 amino acids. The CDR3 nucleotides are TGTGCCAGCAGCGGCACAGGGGGAGAAGGCTGGACCCAGTACTTC. This translates into CASSGTGGEGWTQYF.

Concerning this clonotype itself: It may be a read error: a sequence one base away is much more abundant. This chain uses TRBV9 with TRBJ1-4; TRBD1 is a possible D gene (5 bases). The CDR3 loop spans 15 amino acids. The germline V gene has CDR1 SGDLS and CDR2 YYNGEE. CDR3 nucleotides: TGTGCCAGCAGCGTAGTAGGGACCCCCGGGGAAAACCTGTTTTTT. It specifies CASSVVGTPGENLFF.

This chain connects TRBV15 to TRBJ1-6, with D tentatively TRBD1 (5 bases). The CDR3 is made up of 18 amino acids. CDR1 LNHNV and CDR2 YYDKDF come from the germline V gene (reference sequence). Trimming shortened V by 0 bases and J by 0 bases, and 12 bases separated the two germline ends. As DNA, the CDR3 is TGTGCCACCAGCAGAGATGGGAGGACAAGCTCCTATAATTCACCCCTCCACTTT. Its protein is CATSRDGRTSSYNSPLHF.

This clonotype appeared many times. The chain employs TRBV5-1 and TRBJ2-4; weak D call: TRBD2 (6 bases). The CDR3 covers 15 residues. Trimming left V 4 bases short and J 5 bases short, with 16 bases between. Germline V gene data show CDR1 as SGHRS and CDR2 as YFSETQ. The CDR3 sequence: CASSPAHGGENIQYF. For the CDR3, the DNA is TGCGCCAGCAGCCCTGCCCACGGGGGAGAAAACATTCAGTACTTC.

This rearrangement joins TRBV15 to TRBJ2-1; 9 nucleotides match TRBD2. The V gene's germline CDR1 is LNHNV and CDR2 YYDKDF (reference sequence). V was pared by 1 base and J by 2 bases, with 0 bases of the junction left unmatched. The CDR3 runs 15 residues. CDR3 nucleotides: TGTGCCACCAGCAGAGTAGCGGGGGCCTACAATGAGCAGTTCTTC. Residues: CATSRVAGAYNEQFF.

The chain has TRBV19 and TRBJ2-5; 8 bases line up with TRBD1. CDR3 length equals 15 residues. V lost 1 base and J lost 3; bases outside the gene matches: 4. Germline CDR1 is LNHDA and CDR2 is SQIVND (reference sequence). CDR3 loop: CASSIGTGLEETQYF. DNA of the CDR3: TGTGCCAGTAGTATAGGGACAGGGTTGGAAGAGACCCAGTACTTC. The whole variable domain, filled in from reference TRBV19 and TRBJ2-5, reads DGGITQSPKYLFRKEGQNVTLSCEQNLNHDAMYWYRQDPGQGLRLIYYSQIVNDFQKGDIAEGYSVSREKKESFPLTVTSAQKNPTAFYLCASSIGTGLEETQYFGPGTRLLVL.

The V and J genes are TRBV5-1 and TRBJ2-1; a weak D match, TRBD2 (5 bases). V lost 4 bases and J 5 bases, leaving 16 bases between the germline ends. The CDR3 runs to 15 residues. Germline lookup yields CDR1 SGHRS and CDR2 YFSETQ. The CDR3: CASSRSGETNNEQFF. The CDR3 DNA reads TGCGCCAGCAGCCGATCCGGGGAGACAAACAATGAGCAGTTCTTC.

The genes are TRBV9 and TRBJ1-2; 10 bases match TRBD1. CDR3 length: 15 residues. CDR1 and CDR2 from the germline V gene are SGDLS and YYNGEE. Trimming took 2 bases from V and 6 from J; bases not matched to a gene: 7. The CDR3 reads CASSVGDRGMDGYTF. The CDR3 coding sequence is TGTGCCAGCAGCGTTGGGGACAGGGGAATGGATGGCTACACCTTC.

The V call is TRBV20-1, the J call TRBJ2-1, with 7 positions matching TRBD2. CDR3 length equals 11 residues. Germline lookup yields CDR1 DFQATT and CDR2 SNEGSKA (reference sequence). Unmatched junction bases numbered 2, after V lost 0 bases and J lost 12 bases. The CDR3 reads CSARDGEGQFF. DNA of the CDR3: TGCAGTGCTAGAGATGGGGAGGGGCAGTTCTTC.

This clonotype was seen repeatedly, ten times or more. The chain uses TRBV20-1 and TRBJ2-1, with D perhaps TRBD1 (5 bases). V was pared by 0 bases and J by 6 bases, with 9 bases between. Germline-derived CDR1 and CDR2 are DFQATT and SNEGSKA (reference sequence). The CDR3 is 13 residues long. CDR3 protein: CSARDLQGNEQFF. In DNA form, the CDR3 reads TGCAGTGCTAGAGATCTCCAGGGCAATGAGCAGTTCTTC.

This rearrangement joins TRBV24-1 to TRBJ2-5, with a weak D call TRBD2 (5 bases). The CDR3 has 14 amino acids. Per the germline V gene, CDR1 is KGHDR and CDR2 is SFDVKD. V was trimmed by 7 bases and J by 9 bases, leaving 20 bases between them. The CDR3 coding sequence is TGTGCCACCAGGTCGGGATCTTCCCCGACCCCCCAGTACTTC. Its translation is CATRSGSSPTPQYF.

The chain recombines TRBV15 with TRBJ2-7, with 9 positions matching TRBD1. Looked up from germline, CDR1 is LNHNV and CDR2 is YYDKDF (reference sequence). This CDR3 is built from 14 residues. J lost 4 bases, V lost 0 bases, and 1 base had no gene match. The CDR3 sequence: CATSREGTGYEQYF. CDR3 coding DNA: TGTGCCACCAGCAGAGAAGGGACAGGGTACGAGCAGTACTTC.

The rearrangement joins TRBV25-1 to TRBJ1-2; D ambiguous. CDR1 and CDR2 from the germline V gene are MGHDK and SYGVNS. V was pared by 4 bases and J by 6 bases, with 18 bases between. This CDR3 region has 15 residues. The CDR3 coding sequence is TGTGCCAGCAGTGGTCGACTGCGGGGAGTTCATGGCTACACCTTC. This translates into CASSGRLRGVHGYTF.

The V call is TRBV12-3 or TRBV12-4, the J call TRBJ1-1, with TRBD1 matching 9 bases. The J segment lost 3 bases and the V segment lost 3 bases, leaving 2 bases of the junction unmatched. This CDR3 region has 14 residues. The CDR3: CASSFRQGDTEAFF. In DNA, the CDR3 is TGTGCCAGCAGTTTCCGACAGGGGGACACTGAAGCTTTCTTT.

This clonotype was recorded many times. The chain couples TRBV19 to TRBJ1-1; tentatively, D is TRBD1 (5 bases). Per the germline V gene, CDR1 is LNHDA and CDR2 is SQIVND (reference sequence). The CDR3 sequence is 15 residues long. V was clipped by 6 bases and J by 6 bases, with 20 bases between them. In nucleotides, the CDR3 is TGTGCCAGTAGCAATAGAGGGGTTAGGTTCGCTGAAGCTTTCTTT. Its translation: CASSNRGVRFAEAFF.

The gene calls are TRBV7-2 and TRBJ1-4, with D perhaps TRBD1 (6 bases). Trimming removed 1 base at V and 8 bases at J, with 14 bases between. This CDR3 spans 15 amino acids. Germline V gene lookup returns CDR1 SGHTA and CDR2 FQGNSA. DNA for the CDR3: TGTGCCAGCAGCTTAGGACGGGGGACAACCGAAAAACTGTTTTTT. This codes for CASSLGRGTTEKLFF.